This entry lists 29 T cell receptor beta chains sequenced from one sample in a study of blood T cell repertoires in COVID-19. TCRdb's copy holds only in-frame clones and misses some; the assay was immunoSEQ multiplex PCR. The data contain roughly 380,000 clones, around 85% of them singletons. Sequencing was done on a sample of peripheral blood. All receptors derive from a woman aged 18-29 years with acute or convalescent COVID-19.

This chain connects TRBV15 to TRBJ2-5; TRBD2 matches at 7 bases. The V segment lost 1 base and the J segment 5 bases; nucleotides outside the gene matches: 10. The CDR3 loop spans 16 amino acids. Germline V gene lookup returns CDR1 LNHNV and CDR2 YYDKDF (reference sequence). CDR3 sequence (DNA): TGTGCCACCAGCAGAGTGGGAGCGGGGACGGATGAGACCCAGTACTTC. Translated, it gives CATSRVGAGTDETQYF.

CDR3 sequence: CASSYFRASRDTQYF. In DNA, the CDR3 is TGTGCCAGCAGTTACTTCAGGGCCAGCCGGGATACGCAGTATTTT. The rearrangement links TRBV6-6 to TRBJ2-3; TRBD1 is a possible D gene (5 bases). Trimming removed 1 base at V and 6 bases at J, with 14 bases between. This CDR3 has 15 amino acids. CDR1 MNHNY and CDR2 SVGAGI come from the germline V gene (reference sequence).

This clone was seen a few times. Other DNA sequences in this specimen translate into the identical CDR3. The chain employs TRBV19 and TRBJ1-1; D unclear. V was shortened by 2 bases and J by 1 base, with 5 bases between the two germline ends. In germline, CDR1 is LNHDA, CDR2 SQIVND (reference sequence). CDR3 length equals 13 residues. CDR3 in amino acids: CASSISGNTEAFF. As DNA, the CDR3 is TGTGCCAGTAGTATATCGGGGAACACTGAAGCTTTCTTT. The full variable domain, its missing parts supplied by reference TRBV19 and TRBJ1-1, is DGGITQSPKYLFRKEGQNVTLSCEQNLNHDAMYWYRQDPGQGLRLIYYSQIVNDFQKGDIAEGYSVSREKKESFPLTVTSAQKNPTAFYLCASSISGNTEAFFGQGTRLTVV.

The genes are TRBV6-1 and TRBJ2-1; TRBD2 matches 7 bases. CDR1 is MNHNS and CDR2 is SASEGT in the germline V gene. This CDR3 comprises 14 residues. Trimming removed 7 bases from V and 8 bases from J; junction bases left unmatched: 11. The CDR3, as DNA: TGTGCCAGCAAAGTTGCGGGAGAAACCCATGAGCAGTTCTTC. Its protein is CASKVAGETHEQFF.

V usage is TRBV6-5 and J usage is TRBJ1-1; 11 bases are a match to TRBD1. CDR3 size: 14 residues. The trim removed 8 bases at V and 6 bases at J, leaving 8 bases unmatched. Germline V gene lookup returns CDR1 MNHEY and CDR2 SVGAGI. The CDR3 DNA sequence: TGTGCCAGCTTCCGGACAGGGGGCAGGGCTGAAGCTTTCTTT. This translates into CASFRTGGRAEAFF.

The chain employs TRBV27 and TRBJ1-1; possibly TRBD1 for D (6 bases). This CDR3 is 16 amino acids long. Per the germline V gene, CDR1 is MNHEY and CDR2 is SMNVEV (reference sequence). V gave up 8 bases and J gave up 3 bases, with 22 bases separating them. DNA of the CDR3: TGTGCCAGCGGAAACAGGGAATTAGGGGTTTACACTGAAGCTTTCTTT. Its protein product is CASGNRELGVYTEAFF.

This rearrangement joins TRBV19 to TRBJ1-2, with 8 bases identical to TRBD1. The CDR3 covers 15 residues. V gave up 9 bases and J gave up 8 bases; unmatched junction bases: 17. Germline V gives CDR1 LNHDA, CDR2 SQIVND (reference sequence). The CDR3 spells CASNNYRGDGTGYTF. CDR3 nucleotides: TGTGCCAGCAACAATTACAGGGGGGACGGAACCGGCTACACCTTC.

The rearrangement joins TRBV3-1 (or the pseudogene TRBV3-2) to TRBJ1-2; D is unresolved. Germline V CDR1 and CDR2: LGHDT, YNNKEL (reference sequence). There are 15 residues in the CDR3. Trimming stripped 3 bases from V and 7 bases from J, with 18 bases between. The CDR3 sequence: CASSQGMNDLAGYTF. In DNA form, the CDR3 reads TGTGCCAGCAGCCAGGGAATGAATGACCTAGCTGGCTACACCTTC.

Regarding this clone: Other nucleotide sequences in the sample specify the same CDR3. This sequence joins TRBV6-5 and TRBJ2-7; D is ambiguous. This CDR3 is 13 amino acids long. The V end lost 0 bases, the J end lost 4 bases, and 7 bases lay between the germline ends. Germline CDR1 is MNHEY and CDR2 is SVGAGI. The CDR3 loop reads CASSYSNRYEQYF. CDR3 bases: TGTGCCAGCAGTTACTCGAATCGGTACGAGCAGTACTTC.

V is TRBV2 and J is TRBJ2-7, with 8 bases fitting TRBD1. The V gene end was trimmed by 10 bases and the J gene end by 2 bases; junction bases not matched to a gene: 10. CDR1 is SNHLY and CDR2 is FYNNEI in the germline V gene. This CDR3 has 14 residues. The CDR3 spells CATRSTTGAYEQYF. In nucleotides, the CDR3 is TGTGCCACCCGCTCCACGACAGGGGCCTACGAGCAGTACTTC.

This rearrangement joins TRBV30 to TRBJ1-1; no definite D call. The CDR3 length is 10 residues. Germline CDR1 is GTSNPN and CDR2 is SVGIG (reference sequence). The germline V and J ends were trimmed by 5 bases and 8 bases, with 9 bases remaining between them. CDR3 in DNA: TGTGCCTGGGCTTACTCGGAAGCTTTCTTT. As protein: CAWAYSEAFF.

The V and J genes are TRBV10-1 and TRBJ1-3; D not certain. The CDR3 has 16 amino acids. Between the trimmed V and J ends, which lost 2 bases and 0 bases, there was a span of 11 bases. The V gene's germline CDR1 is WNHNN and CDR2 SYGVQD (reference sequence). Here the CDR3 reads CASSEDTIISGNTIYF. The CDR3 DNA is TGCGCCAGCAGTGAGGACACCATAATCTCTGGAAACACCATATATTTT.

This clone has just one count. V usage is TRBV13 and J usage is TRBJ2-1; D is perhaps TRBD2 (5 bases). This CDR3 comprises 15 residues. The germline V gene has CDR1 PRHDT and CDR2 FYEKMQ (reference sequence). V was pared by 7 bases and J by 5 bases, with 18 bases between. CDR3 sequence (DNA): TGTGCCAGCACCTCACTAGGCGGAACTGACAATGAGCAGTTCTTC. Protein: CASTSLGGTDNEQFF.

This clone was recorded a few times. The chain couples TRBV28 to TRBJ1-1; tentative D call: TRBD1 (5 bases). V was pared by 6 bases and J by 0 bases, with 17 bases between. This CDR3 comprises 16 residues. From germline, CDR1 is MDHEN and CDR2 SYDVKM. CDR3 protein: CASREGSSYMNTEAFF. CDR3 DNA: TGTGCCAGCAGGGAGGGGAGTAGCTACATGAACACTGAAGCTTTCTTT.

V is TRBV9 and J is TRBJ1-1, with TRBD1 as a possible D gene (6 bases). CDR3 length: 15 amino acids. Germline CDR1 and CDR2: SGDLS and YYNGEE. V shed 4 bases and J shed 0 bases, with 13 bases lying between them. Here the CDR3 DNA reads TGTGCCAGCAGCCCTGGACAGACGATGAACACTGAAGCTTTCTTT. Translation gives CASSPGQTMNTEAFF. Variable domain in full (rest from reference TRBV9 and TRBJ1-1): DSGVTQTPKHLITATGQRVTLRCSPRSGDLSVYWYQQSLDQGLQFLIQYYNGEERAKGNILERFSAQQFPDLHSELNLSSLELGDSALYFCASSPGQTMNTEAFFGQGTRLTVV.

This chain uses TRBV3-1 (or the pseudogene TRBV3-2) with TRBJ2-1, with TRBD2 matching 8 bases. Losses at the gene ends were 4 bases for V and 6 bases for J; bases not matched to a gene: 11. The CDR3 spans 16 residues. The V gene's germline CDR1 is LGHDT and CDR2 YNNKEL (reference sequence). This chain's CDR3 is CASSRHGGGGPNEQFF. The CDR3 DNA reads as TGTGCCAGCAGCCGTCACGGGGGCGGGGGGCCCAATGAGCAGTTCTTC.

The genes are TRBV7-9 and TRBJ2-6; maybe TRBD2 (7 bases). The CDR3 loop spans 18 amino acids. From germline, CDR1 is SEHNR and CDR2 FQNEAQ (reference sequence). Trimming removed 5 bases from V and 0 bases from J, with 17 bases in between. Here the CDR3 reads CASSAVRGAYSGANVLTF. CDR3 DNA sequence: TGTGCCAGCAGCGCTGTTCGGGGGGCTTACTCTGGGGCCAACGTCCTGACTTTC. Complete variable domain (other parts from reference TRBV7-9 and TRBJ2-6): DTGVSQNPRHKITKRGQNVTFRCDPISEHNRLYWYRQTLGQGPEFLTYFQNEAQLEKSRLLSDRFSAERPKGSFSTLEIQRTEQGDSAMYLCASSAVRGAYSGANVLTFGAGSRLTVL.

The V gene is TRBV24-1, the J gene TRBJ2-7; 7 bases agree with TRBD1. Germline-derived CDR1 and CDR2 are KGHDR and SFDVKD. The trim removed 4 bases at V and 4 bases at J, leaving 9 bases unmatched. The CDR3 loop spans 15 amino acids. The CDR3 region is CATSDPGDRTYEQYF. The CDR3 DNA sequence: TGTGCCACCAGTGACCCCGGGGACAGAACTTACGAGCAGTACTTC.

The chain recombines TRBV5-1 with TRBJ1-1; the D is unclear. The CDR3 is 13 amino acids. Deletions cut 4 bases from V and 1 base from J, with 8 bases between. Germline V gene data show CDR1 as SGHRS and CDR2 as YFSETQ. CDR3 in amino acids: CASSASANTEAFF. The CDR3 DNA reads as TGCGCCAGCAGCGCGTCCGCGAACACTGAAGCTTTCTTT.

A note on this clone: This may come from a read error, since a much larger clone is one base off. The V and J genes are TRBV7-2 and TRBJ1-1, with TRBD1 matching 8 bases. Germline-derived CDR1 and CDR2 are SGHTA and FQGNSA. The J segment lost 4 bases and the V segment lost 2 bases, leaving 0 bases of the junction unmatched. CDR3 length equals 13 residues. In DNA, the CDR3 is TGTGCCAGCAGCTTACAGGGGGCCACTGAAGCTTTCTTT. Translation gives CASSLQGATEAFF.

The chain couples TRBV5-1 to TRBJ1-4, with D possibly being TRBD1 (6 bases). Germline V gene data show CDR1 as SGHRS and CDR2 as YFSETQ. The CDR3 has 15 amino acids. Trimming pared 0 bases from V and 7 bases from J, leaving 13 bases between. The CDR3 DNA is TGCGCCAGCAGCTTGGCGGACAGTGGAGGTGAAAAACTGTTTTTT. Its protein is CASSLADSGGEKLFF.

In this sample, this clone turned up once. The rearrangement joins TRBV5-6 to TRBJ2-7, with a weak D call TRBD1 (5 bases). Per the germline V gene, CDR1 is SGHDT and CDR2 is YYEEEE. This CDR3 contains 14 residues. V lost 0 bases and J 1 base, leaving 8 bases between the germline ends. The chain's CDR3 is CASSLAPGSYEQYF. CDR3 nucleotide sequence: TGTGCCAGCAGCTTGGCCCCAGGGTCCTACGAGCAGTACTTC.

The V call is TRBV6-5, the J call TRBJ1-2, with 7 bases identical to TRBD1. This CDR3 comprises 15 residues. Trimming removed 6 bases from V and 2 bases from J; junction bases left unmatched: 9. Germline CDR1 reads MNHEY; CDR2 reads SVGAGI. DNA for the CDR3: TGTGCCAGCAGGAACCCCGGACAGGCCAACTATGGCTACACCTTC. Its translation: CASRNPGQANYGYTF.

The chain has TRBV6-1 and TRBJ1-2; 8 bases match TRBD1. The CDR3 has 14 residues. V lost 1 base to trimming and J lost 5 bases; unmatched junction nucleotides: 3. Looked up from germline, CDR1 is MNHNS and CDR2 is SASEGT. CDR3 sequence reads: CASSEGGTGYGYTF. The DNA of the CDR3 is TGTGCCAGCAGTGAAGGGGGGACAGGATATGGCTACACCTTC.

This chain joins TRBV5-1 and TRBJ1-2, with TRBD1 identical over 10 bases. The junction had 7 bases not matched to a gene; V was cut back by 2 bases and J by 6 bases. The CDR3 runs 15 residues. Looked up from germline, CDR1 is SGHRS and CDR2 is YFSETQ. The CDR3 sequence: CASSFDRGLSDGYTF. The DNA of the CDR3 is TGCGCCAGCAGCTTCGACAGGGGGCTCTCCGATGGCTACACCTTC.

The genes are TRBV7-6 and TRBJ2-3, with 8 bases fitting TRBD2. Germline assignment: CDR1 SGHVS and CDR2 FNYEAQ. There are 16 residues in the CDR3. J was trimmed by 4 bases and V by 4 bases; bases with no gene match: 10. Here the CDR3 reads CASSSDSGGLADTQYF. The CDR3, as DNA: TGTGCCAGCAGCTCCGACTCGGGGGGGTTGGCAGATACGCAGTATTTT.

This clone was seen a single time. The chain combines TRBV24-1 with TRBJ1-1; maybe TRBD1 (5 bases). Germline-derived CDR1 and CDR2 are KGHDR and SFDVKD. The CDR3 is 12 residues long. V lost 3 bases to trimming and J lost 10 bases, with 11 bases between them. This CDR3 is CATSDPRGGAFF. In DNA, the CDR3 is TGTGCCACCAGTGATCCTAGGGGTGGAGCTTTCTTT.

This chain uses TRBV6-1 with TRBJ2-3; D perhaps matches TRBD1 (6 bases). Germline CDR1 MNHNS, CDR2 SASEGT. This CDR3 region has 16 residues. Trimming removed 1 base at V and 2 bases at J, with 13 bases between. The CDR3 DNA sequence: TGTGCCAGCAGTGAAGTCTATCAGGGGCCCACAGATACGCAGTATTTT. Encoded protein: CASSEVYQGPTDTQYF.

This chain links TRBV18 with TRBJ2-7; 7 nucleotides agree with TRBD1. Germline CDR1 KGHSH, CDR2 LQKENI. The CDR3 consists of 14 residues. Trimming cost V 3 bases and J 6 bases; bases outside gene matches: 8. CDR3 loop: CASSPKQGTGEQYF. In nucleotides, the CDR3 is TGTGCCAGCTCACCGAAACAGGGGACGGGCGAGCAGTACTTC.